These 6 T cell receptor beta chains came from one sample sequenced in a study of cytotoxic CD8 clonotypes in ibrutinib-treated CLL. Sequenced by immunoSEQ multiplex PCR; TCRdb stores in-frame clones only, minus some. The sample yields a few hundred thousand clones, 67% seen once. The source was PBMCs, collected after 36 months of ibrutinib treatment. Every receptor here comes from a human donor with chronic lymphocytic leukemia.

This clone was seen more than once but under ten times. The CDR3 DNA reads TGCGCCAGCAGTCATATTTCTAGACAGGTCCCCAATGAGCAGTTCTTC. The encoded protein is CASSHISRQVPNEQFF. The V and J genes are TRBV23-1 and TRBJ2-1, with D tentatively TRBD1 (6 bases). TRBV23-1 carries the ORF label, with uncertain function. CDR3 length: 16 amino acids. V lost 3 bases and J lost 6, with 18 bases in between.

CDR3 in amino acids: CASSQEARGYNEQFF. The CDR3 region has the DNA TGTGCCAGCAGCCAAGAGGCCCGGGGGTACAATGAGCAGTTCTTC. The chain uses TRBV7-3 and TRBJ2-1, with D possibly TRBD2 on 6 matching bases. Germline lookup yields CDR1 SGHTA and CDR2 FQGTGA. V gave up 5 bases and J gave up 4 bases, with 15 bases separating them. CDR3 length equals 15 residues.

The CDR3 DNA reads as TGTGCCAGCAGTGAGCCGTCGGAATCACATAATTCACCCCTCCACTTT. This encodes CASSEPSESHNSPLHF. The rearrangement joins TRBV6-1 to TRBJ1-6; D ambiguous. Germline CDR1 and CDR2: MNHNS and SASEGT. CDR3 length: 16 amino acids. Trimming took off 3 bases at V and 5 bases at J, with 14 bases between the two ends.

This clone was counted between two and nine times. This chain uses TRBV29-1 with TRBJ1-2; D possibly corresponds to TRBD1 (5 bases). The germline CDR1 and CDR2 sequences are SQVTM and ANQGSEA. CDR3 length: 12 amino acids. Trimming left V 5 bases short and J 4 bases short, with 11 bases between. CDR3 DNA sequence: TGCAGCGTTACGACGGACACCTATGGCTACACCTTC. This encodes CSVTTDTYGYTF.

The V gene is TRBV29-1, the J gene TRBJ1-2; 7 bases map to TRBD1. CDR1 is SQVTM and CDR2 is ANQGSEA in the germline V gene. The CDR3 is 12 residues long. V lost 4 bases and J lost 13; bases outside the gene matches: 12. CDR3 residues: CSVGPAEGAATF. In DNA, the CDR3 is TGCAGCGTTGGACCCGCAGAGGGGGCGGCCACCTTC.

V is TRBV29-1 and J is TRBJ1-1, with D uncertain. Germline V gene sequence: CDR1 SQVTM, CDR2 ANQGSEA. V was trimmed by 6 bases and J by 7 bases, leaving 15 bases between them. CDR3 length: 12 amino acids. CDR3 loop: CSVLWAVGEAFF. The CDR3, as DNA: TGCAGCGTGCTCTGGGCGGTCGGTGAAGCTTTCTTT.